The entry below gives a single T cell receptor beta chain sequence along with its context. Its antigen remains unidentified. Single viable CD3+CD4+CD8-CD45RO+ cells were sorted as the memory CD4+ T cells. This sample stems from a study of memory CD4+ T cells and cytomegalovirus serostatus. Whole-study findings and limits: Repertoires predicted CMV serostatus with median bootstrapped AUC of roughly 0.95.

Authors' analysis steps: After removing out-of-frame reads, 2 million to 2.5 million distinct TCRbeta sequences remained. TCRdb's table, derived via immunoSEQ multiplex PCR, lists solely in-frame clones and lacks some. V and J calls plus clone size are reproduced from that table; the DNA served to infer D and trimming. Found here are about 50,000 clones, approximately 78% of them singletons; the top ten hold about 0.73%. Sequencing used memory CD4+ T cells from blood. This clonotype originated in an adult in good health and CMV-seronegative.

The CDR3 coding sequence is TGTGCCAGTAGTAATGCCGGGGAGCATTCACCCCTCCACTTT. Its translation: CASSNAGEHSPLHF. The genes are TRBV19 and TRBJ1-6, with D unresolved. V lost 4 bases and J lost 8, with 12 bases in between. The length of the CDR3 is 14 residues. Germline-derived CDR1 and CDR2 are LNHDA and SQIVND (reference sequence).